Here is one T cell receptor (beta chain) with its context. Antigen: not known. TCRdb reprocessed the reads with MiXCR, giving one entry per CDR3 protein. Of under 200,000 distinct CDR3 sequences listed, about 20% were seen once; the top ten hold roughly 25%. Germline-derived CDR1 and CDR2 are LNHNV and YYDKDF (reference sequence). The CDR3 has 14 residues. The V end was cut by 3 bases, the J end by 2 bases, with 11 bases between. This entry is derived from a study of T cell repertoires in cytomegalovirus infection. Overall study: The study used recently identified HLA-C-restricted and well-studied HLA-B-restricted CMV epitopes. Indicated by public TCR beta signatures were CMV infection and matching HLA type. Study-level results: Individuals carrying CMV plus the relevant HLA were identified by cumulative frequency of public TCR beta families. CMV-specific TCR beta clonotypes restricted by HLA-C dominated the ex vivo response.

The gene calls are TRBV15 and TRBJ2-7; unclear D gene. This receptor was taken from a human donor in good health (CMV status not recorded). Some clones in this sample may be carry-over from other donors' samples. Sequenced material: CD8+ T cells from cultured PBMCs, taken from culture after CMV antigen stimulation. In DNA, the CDR3 is TGTGCCACCAGCAGTCGGTGGGGAACCTACGAGCAGTACTTC. Protein: CATSSRWGTYEQYF.